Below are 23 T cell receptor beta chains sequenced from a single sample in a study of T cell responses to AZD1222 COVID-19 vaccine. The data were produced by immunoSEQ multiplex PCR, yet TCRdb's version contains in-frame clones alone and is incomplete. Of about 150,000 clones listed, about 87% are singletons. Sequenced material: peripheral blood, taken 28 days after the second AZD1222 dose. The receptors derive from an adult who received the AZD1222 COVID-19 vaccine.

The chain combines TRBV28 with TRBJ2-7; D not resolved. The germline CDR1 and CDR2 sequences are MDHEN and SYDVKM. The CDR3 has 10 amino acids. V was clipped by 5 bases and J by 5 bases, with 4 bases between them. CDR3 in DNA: TGTGCCAGCAGTGTACACGAGCAGTACTTC. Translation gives CASSVHEQYF. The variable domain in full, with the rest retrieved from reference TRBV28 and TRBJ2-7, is DVKVTQSSRYLVKRTGEKVFLECVQDMDHENMFWYRQDPGLGLRLIYFSYDVKMKEKGDIPEGYSVSREKKERFSLILESASTNQTSMYLCASSVHEQYFGPGTRLTVT.

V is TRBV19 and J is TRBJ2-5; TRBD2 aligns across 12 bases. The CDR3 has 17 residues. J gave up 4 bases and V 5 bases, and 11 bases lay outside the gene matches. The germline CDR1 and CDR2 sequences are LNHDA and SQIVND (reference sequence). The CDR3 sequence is CASSGTSGPTVGETQYF. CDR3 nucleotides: TGTGCCAGTAGTGGGACTAGCGGGCCCACTGTGGGAGAGACCCAGTACTTC.

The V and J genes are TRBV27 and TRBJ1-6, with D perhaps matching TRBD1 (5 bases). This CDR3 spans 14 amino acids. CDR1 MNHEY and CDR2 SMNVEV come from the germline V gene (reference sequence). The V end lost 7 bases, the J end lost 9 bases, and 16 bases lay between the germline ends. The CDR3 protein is CASNPWGLGSPLHF. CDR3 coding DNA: TGTGCCAGCAATCCGTGGGGGTTGGGTTCACCCCTCCACTTT.

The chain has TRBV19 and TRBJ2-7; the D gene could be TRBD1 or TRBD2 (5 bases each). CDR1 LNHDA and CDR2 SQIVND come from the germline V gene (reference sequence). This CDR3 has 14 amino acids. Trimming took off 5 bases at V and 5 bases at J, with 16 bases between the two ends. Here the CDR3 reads CASSQGLRGNEQYF. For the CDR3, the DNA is TGTGCCAGTAGTCAGGGTTTGAGGGGCAACGAGCAGTACTTC.

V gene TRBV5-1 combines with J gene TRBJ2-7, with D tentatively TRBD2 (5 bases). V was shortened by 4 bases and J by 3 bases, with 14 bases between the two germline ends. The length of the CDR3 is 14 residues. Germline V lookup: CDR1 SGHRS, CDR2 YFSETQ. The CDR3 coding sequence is TGCGCCAGCAGCCCCTCTAACGGGAACTACGAGCAGTACTTC. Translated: CASSPSNGNYEQYF.

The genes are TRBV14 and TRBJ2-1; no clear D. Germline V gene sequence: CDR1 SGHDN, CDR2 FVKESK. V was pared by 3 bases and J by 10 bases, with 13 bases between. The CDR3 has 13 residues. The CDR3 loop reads CASSQAPASEQFF. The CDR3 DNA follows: TGTGCCAGCAGCCAGGCCCCGGCGAGCGAGCAGTTCTTC.

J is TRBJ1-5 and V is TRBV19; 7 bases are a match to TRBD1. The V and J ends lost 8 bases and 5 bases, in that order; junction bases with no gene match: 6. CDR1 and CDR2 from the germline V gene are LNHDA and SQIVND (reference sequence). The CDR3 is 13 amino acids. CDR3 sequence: CASGQVPDQPQHF. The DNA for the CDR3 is TGTGCCAGTGGACAGGTTCCGGATCAGCCCCAGCATTTT.

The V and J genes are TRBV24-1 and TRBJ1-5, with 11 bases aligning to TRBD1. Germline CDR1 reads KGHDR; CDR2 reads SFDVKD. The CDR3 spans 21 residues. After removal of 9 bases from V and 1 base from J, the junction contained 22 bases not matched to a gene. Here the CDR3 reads CATFTRTGGSRGMVSNQPQHF. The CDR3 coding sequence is TGTGCCACCTTTACCAGGACAGGGGGCTCCCGGGGCATGGTGAGCAATCAGCCCCAGCATTTT.

The CDR3, as DNA: TGTGCCAGCAGTTCCCTACCCCGGACAGGAGCCTACGAGCAGTACTTC. The encoded protein is CASSSLPRTGAYEQYF. This rearrangement joins TRBV28 to TRBJ2-7; 7 bases line up with TRBD1. The V and J ends lost 4 bases and 2 bases, in that order; junction bases with no gene match: 11. The CDR3 loop spans 16 amino acids. CDR1 and CDR2 (germline): MDHEN, SYDVKM.

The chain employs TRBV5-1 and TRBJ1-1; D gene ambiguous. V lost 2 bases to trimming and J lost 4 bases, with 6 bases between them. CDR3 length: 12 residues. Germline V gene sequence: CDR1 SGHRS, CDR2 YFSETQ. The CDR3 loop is CASSFRGTEAFF. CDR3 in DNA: TGCGCCAGCAGCTTCCGGGGCACTGAAGCTTTCTTT.

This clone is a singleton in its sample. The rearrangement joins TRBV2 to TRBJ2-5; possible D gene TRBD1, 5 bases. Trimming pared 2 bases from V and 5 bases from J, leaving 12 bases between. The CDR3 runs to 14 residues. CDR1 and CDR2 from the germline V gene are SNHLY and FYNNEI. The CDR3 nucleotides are TGTGCCAGCAGTGAACAAGGGGAAAGGGAGACCCAGTACTTC. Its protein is CASSEQGERETQYF. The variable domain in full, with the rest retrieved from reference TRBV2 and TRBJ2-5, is EPEVTQTPSHQVTQMGQEVILRCVPISNHLYFYWYRQILGQKVEFLVSFYNNEISEKSEIFDDQFSVERPDGSNFTLKIRSTKLEDSAMYFCASSEQGERETQYFGPGTRLLVL.

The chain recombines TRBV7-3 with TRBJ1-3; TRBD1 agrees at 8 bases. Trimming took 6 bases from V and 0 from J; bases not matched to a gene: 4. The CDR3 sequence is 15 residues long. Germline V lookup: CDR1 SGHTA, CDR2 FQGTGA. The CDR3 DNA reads TGTGCCAGCAGGGGGACAGGAAGCTCTGGAAACACCATATATTTT. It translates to CASRGTGSSGNTIYF.

CDR3: CASSYFDRGLNHEQYF. As DNA, the CDR3 is TGTGCCAGCAGTTACTTCGACAGGGGGCTGAACCACGAGCAGTACTTC. The chain has TRBV6-2 or TRBV6-3 and TRBJ2-7, with 10 nucleotides matching TRBD1. Germline values: CDR1 MNHEY, CDR2 SVGEGT. Germline trimming cut 1 base from V and 5 bases from J; bases unmatched to any gene: 8. The CDR3 is 16 amino acids.

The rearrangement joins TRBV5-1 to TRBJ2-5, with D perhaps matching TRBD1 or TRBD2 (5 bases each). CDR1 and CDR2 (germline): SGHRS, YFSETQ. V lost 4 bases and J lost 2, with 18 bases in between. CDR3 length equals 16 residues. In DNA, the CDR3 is TGCGCCAGCAGCCAGGGTCTCGGACTGGTACAAGAGACCCAGTACTTC. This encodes CASSQGLGLVQETQYF.

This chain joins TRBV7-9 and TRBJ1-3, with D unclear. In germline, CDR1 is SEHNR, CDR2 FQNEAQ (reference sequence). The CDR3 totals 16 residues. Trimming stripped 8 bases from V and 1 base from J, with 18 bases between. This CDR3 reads CASPSSGSPSGNTIYF. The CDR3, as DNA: TGTGCCAGCCCTTCCTCAGGTTCGCCTTCTGGAAACACCATATATTTT.

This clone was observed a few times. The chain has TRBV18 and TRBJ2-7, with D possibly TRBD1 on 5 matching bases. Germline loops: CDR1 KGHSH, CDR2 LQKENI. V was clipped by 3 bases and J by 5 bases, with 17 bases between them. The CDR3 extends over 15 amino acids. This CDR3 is CASSPYRDSSNEQYF. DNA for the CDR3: TGTGCCAGCTCACCTTACCGTGACAGTAGCAACGAGCAGTACTTC.

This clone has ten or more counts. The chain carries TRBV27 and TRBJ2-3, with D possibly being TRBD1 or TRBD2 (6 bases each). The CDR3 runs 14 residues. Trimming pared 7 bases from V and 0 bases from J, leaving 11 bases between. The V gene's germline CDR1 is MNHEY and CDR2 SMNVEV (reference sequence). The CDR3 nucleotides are TGTGCCAGCACCCGAGGGGGGAGCACAGATACGCAGTATTTT. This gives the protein CASTRGGSTDTQYF.

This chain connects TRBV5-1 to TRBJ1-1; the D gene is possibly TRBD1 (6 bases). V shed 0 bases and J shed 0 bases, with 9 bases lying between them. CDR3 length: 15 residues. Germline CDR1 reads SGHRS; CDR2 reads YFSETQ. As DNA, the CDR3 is TGCGCCAGCAGCTTGGACAGGGAGTTGAACACTGAAGCTTTCTTT. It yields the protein CASSLDRELNTEAFF.

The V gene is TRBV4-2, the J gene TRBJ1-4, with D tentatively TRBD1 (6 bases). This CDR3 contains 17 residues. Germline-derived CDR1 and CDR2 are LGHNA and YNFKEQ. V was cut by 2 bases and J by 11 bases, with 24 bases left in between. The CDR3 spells CASSQSPDSLQTGKLFF. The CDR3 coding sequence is TGTGCCAGCAGCCAATCTCCGGACAGTTTACAGACTGGGAAACTGTTTTTT.

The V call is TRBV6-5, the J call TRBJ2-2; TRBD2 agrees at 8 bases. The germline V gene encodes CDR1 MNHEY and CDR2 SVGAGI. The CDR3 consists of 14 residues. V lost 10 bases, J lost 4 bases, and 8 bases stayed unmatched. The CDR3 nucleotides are TGTGCCACCCCGGGACTAGGTCCCACCGGGGAGCTGTTTTTT. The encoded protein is CATPGLGPTGELFF.

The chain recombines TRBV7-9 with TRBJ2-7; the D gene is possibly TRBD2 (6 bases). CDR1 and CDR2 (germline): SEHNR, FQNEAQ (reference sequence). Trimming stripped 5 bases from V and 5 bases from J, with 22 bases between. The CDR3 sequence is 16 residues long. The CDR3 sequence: CASSPSRGNGYNEQYF. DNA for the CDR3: TGTGCCAGCAGCCCGTCCCGCGGGAACGGGTACAACGAGCAGTACTTC.

CDR3 amino acids: CASSWERGNSPLHF. The DNA of the CDR3 is TGTGCCAGCAGCTGGGAAAGGGGTAATTCACCCCTCCACTTT. The chain couples TRBV5-6 to TRBJ1-6, with D maybe TRBD1 (5 bases). The CDR3 extends over 14 amino acids. CDR1 SGHDT and CDR2 YYEEEE come from the germline V gene. V was clipped by 3 bases and J by 6 bases, with 10 bases between them.

The CDR3 nucleotides are TGCAGTGCTAGTTCGCCCGGTGGGGGGGCGCAAAGAAACACCATATATTTT. Protein: CSASSPGGGAQRNTIYF. The chain carries TRBV20-1 and TRBJ1-3; a weak D match, TRBD1 (6 bases). The CDR3 spans 17 residues. Trimming pared 3 bases from V and 5 bases from J, leaving 23 bases between. CDR1 DFQATT and CDR2 SNEGSKA come from the germline V gene (reference sequence).